The 25 T cell receptor beta chains below all came from one sample that was sequenced in a study of T-cell reconstitution after alpha-beta-depleted transplantation in children. A library of TCRbeta sequences, prepared with unique molecular identifiers, was generated. TCRdb analysed the PCR reads with MiXCR anew, one entry per CDR3 protein. This table has 700,000 or so distinct CDR3 sequences, about an eighth appearing once. This specimen consisted of PBMCs, obtained before TCRalphabeta/CD19-depleted stem cell transplant. The origin of the receptors is a girl aged 2-10 years with congenital amegakaryocytic thrombocytopenia, due to receive a stem cell transplant.

This clonotype was recorded at least ten times. The chain links TRBV20-1 to TRBJ2-7, with D perhaps matching TRBD1 (5 bases). V shed 0 bases and J shed 0 bases, with 6 bases lying between them. This CDR3 contains 13 residues. CDR1 and CDR2 (germline): DFQATT, SNEGSKA (reference sequence). Here the CDR3 reads CSAREGASYEQYF. The CDR3 DNA sequence: TGCAGTGCTAGAGAAGGGGCCTCCTACGAGCAGTACTTC.

This clonotype has only a few counts. The rearrangement uses TRBV5-1 and TRBJ2-4, with D possibly being TRBD2 (5 bases). The V gene's germline CDR1 is SGHRS and CDR2 YFSETQ. The CDR3 extends over 14 amino acids. V dropped 0 bases and J dropped 8 bases, with 12 bases sitting between them. CDR3 nucleotides: TGCGCCAGCAGCTTGGGAGCGGACCCGGACATTCAGTACTTC. Translation gives CASSLGADPDIQYF. The full variable domain, with the rest looked up from reference TRBV5-1 and TRBJ2-4, is KAGVTQTPRYLIKTRGQQVTLSCSPISGHRSVSWYQQTPGQGLQFLFEYFSETQRNKGNFPGRFSGRQFSNSRSEMNVSTLELGDSALYLCASSLGADPDIQYFGAGTRLSVL.

This clonotype was detected a few times. The V and J genes are TRBV20-1 and TRBJ2-7; D not certain. CDR1 is DFQATT and CDR2 is SNEGSKA in the germline V gene (reference sequence). Trimming removed 1 base at V and 4 bases at J, with 14 bases between. The CDR3 length is 14 residues. In nucleotides, the CDR3 is TGCAGTGCTAGAGTTTCGCCCCTTAATTACGAGCAGTACTTC. Translation gives CSARVSPLNYEQYF.

This clonotype was seen more than once but under ten times. CDR3 coding DNA: TGTGCCAGCAGCACTCCGGGACAGACTAATGAAAAACTGTTTTTT. It yields the protein CASSTPGQTNEKLFF. The chain carries TRBV28 and TRBJ1-4; 7 bases agree with TRBD1. V lost 6 bases, J lost 2 bases, and 6 bases stayed unmatched. There are 15 residues in the CDR3. Germline loops: CDR1 MDHEN, CDR2 SYDVKM.

The table lists this clonotype with a few counts. CDR3 protein: CASSQFEVALGGNEQFF. CDR3 DNA: TGCGCCAGCAGCCAGTTCGAAGTGGCCCTAGGCGGCAATGAGCAGTTCTTC. The chain uses TRBV4-1 and TRBJ2-1; D is unresolved. Trimming cost V 3 bases and J 6 bases, with 21 bases left between them. CDR3 length: 17 residues. CDR1 and CDR2 from the germline V gene are MGHRA and YSYEKL.

Notes on this clonotype: This may stem from a read error, because a much larger clone lies one nucleotide away. The chain carries TRBV20-1 and TRBJ2-1, with D unclear. The CDR3 spans 16 residues. CDR1 and CDR2 (germline): DFQATT, SNEGSKA (reference sequence). CDR3 DNA sequence: TGCAGTGCTAGAGGCCTAGGATCACCGGGCACCAATGAGCAGTTGTTC. Translated, it gives CSARGLGSPGTNEQLF.

Here the CDR3 DNA reads TGTGCCAGCTCATCGGCCGGGACAGGCAATCAGCCCCAGCATTTT. It specifies CASSSAGTGNQPQHF. The J gene is TRBJ1-5, the V gene TRBV18, with 7 nucleotides matching TRBD1. CDR1 KGHSH and CDR2 LQKENI come from the germline V gene. The CDR3 runs to 15 residues. The V and J ends lost 5 bases and 2 bases, in that order; junction bases with no gene match: 6. The full variable domain, with the rest looked up from reference TRBV18 and TRBJ1-5, is NAGVMQNPRHLVRRRGQEARLRCSPMKGHSHVYWYRQLPEEGLKFMVYLQKENIIDESGMPKERFSAEFPKEGPSILRIQQVVRGDSAAYFCASSSAGTGNQPQHFGDGTRLSIL.

This clonotype has at least ten counts. The chain recombines TRBV7-8 with TRBJ1-2; the D is unclear. Trimming shortened V by 1 base and J by 2 bases, and 8 bases separated the two germline ends. There are 14 residues in the CDR3. Per the germline V gene, CDR1 is SGHVS and CDR2 is FQNEAQ. The CDR3 sequence: CASSLGPGNYGYTF. DNA for the CDR3: TGTGCCAGCAGCTTAGGTCCAGGAAACTATGGCTACACCTTC.

This chain uses TRBV2 with TRBJ1-2; the D gene is possibly TRBD1 (5 bases). V dropped 5 bases and J dropped 14 bases, with 18 bases sitting between them. The CDR3 runs 12 residues. Germline assignment: CDR1 SNHLY and CDR2 FYNNEI. The CDR3 region is CASSSRDFPGTF. In nucleotides, the CDR3 is TGTGCCAGCAGTTCACGGGACTTTCCTGGGACCTTC.

The sample holds many counts of this clonotype. V and J are TRBV20-1 and TRBJ2-1; TRBD2 matches at 14 bases. The CDR3 is made up of 15 amino acids. With V trimmed by 5 bases and J by 15 bases, 15 bases remained unmatched. CDR1 and CDR2 (germline): DFQATT, SNEGSKA (reference sequence). This chain's CDR3 is CSARSGLAGGRPTFF. CDR3 in DNA: TGCAGTGCTCGATCCGGACTAGCGGGAGGACGTCCTACGTTCTTC.

This clonotype was observed a handful of times. This chain joins TRBV30 and TRBJ2-1, with TRBD2 as a possible D gene (6 bases). The CDR3 is made up of 12 amino acids. The germline V gene has CDR1 GTSNPN and CDR2 SVGIG (reference sequence). V lost 3 bases to trimming and J lost 7 bases, with 10 bases between them. The chain's CDR3 is CAWRPRGNEQFF. CDR3 sequence (DNA): TGTGCCTGGAGGCCTCGGGGGAATGAGCAGTTCTTC.

V is TRBV4-1 and J is TRBJ2-7, with 13 bases fitting TRBD2. Germline-derived CDR1 and CDR2 are MGHRA and YSYEKL. The junction had 10 bases not matched to a gene; V was cut back by 4 bases and J by 4 bases. This CDR3 has 17 amino acids. As DNA, the CDR3 is TGCGCCAGCAGCCCCGATTCTGGACTAGCGGGAGTTTACGAGCAGTACTTC. Its protein product is CASSPDSGLAGVYEQYF.

J is TRBJ1-2 and V is TRBV5-1, with TRBD1 matching over 9 bases. This CDR3 is 17 amino acids long. Germline V lookup: CDR1 SGHRS, CDR2 YFSETQ. The V and J ends lost 0 bases and 0 bases, in that order; junction bases with no gene match: 6. The CDR3 reads CASSLGQGGSTNYGYTF. The CDR3 DNA reads TGCGCCAGCAGCTTGGGACAGGGGGGATCCACTAACTATGGCTACACCTTC.

This clonotype was found a few times. The chain joins TRBV5-1 to TRBJ2-1; D gene unclear. V dropped 7 bases and J dropped 5 bases, with 10 bases sitting between them. CDR1 and CDR2 (germline): SGHRS, YFSETQ. The CDR3 extends over 12 amino acids. The CDR3 reads CASCRLDNEQFF. DNA of the CDR3: TGCGCCAGCTGTCGGCTGGACAATGAGCAGTTCTTC.

This clonotype was found a few times. The J gene is TRBJ2-1, the V gene TRBV27, with 7 bases matching TRBD1. V gave up 3 bases and J gave up 7 bases; unmatched junction bases: 9. The CDR3 has 15 amino acids. Germline loops: CDR1 MNHEY, CDR2 SMNVEV (reference sequence). CDR3 residues: CASSFLDRVLNEQFF. The CDR3 DNA sequence: TGTGCCAGCAGTTTTCTCGACAGGGTGTTGAATGAGCAGTTCTTC.

The rearrangement uses TRBV20-1 and TRBJ2-1; D remains ambiguous. The V gene lost 2 bases and the J gene lost 5 bases, with 10 bases spanning the gap. The CDR3 totals 13 residues. Germline lookup yields CDR1 DFQATT and CDR2 SNEGSKA (reference sequence). The CDR3, as DNA: TGCAGTGCTAGACGGGTGACAAACAATGAGCAGTTCTTC. Amino acid sequence: CSARRVTNNEQFF.

This clonotype was observed many times. The chain couples TRBV20-1 to TRBJ2-3, with D possibly TRBD2 on 6 matching bases. CDR3 length equals 15 residues. Trimming removed 6 bases at V and 0 bases at J, with 16 bases between. The germline gives CDR1 DFQATT, CDR2 SNEGSKA (reference sequence). CDR3 nucleotides: TGCAGTGCCGATAGCGGAAGATCTAGCACAGATACGCAGTATTTT. Translated, it gives CSADSGRSSTDTQYF.

This clonotype was counted many times. The chain joins TRBV5-1 to TRBJ2-1, with 10 bases fitting TRBD2. V shed 0 bases, J shed 0 bases, and the junction held 6 bases outside the gene matches. Germline V gives CDR1 SGHRS, CDR2 YFSETQ. The CDR3 totals 18 residues. CDR3 residues: CASSLGLAGALSYNEQFF. The DNA of the CDR3 is TGCGCCAGCAGCTTGGGTCTAGCGGGAGCCCTCTCCTACAATGAGCAGTTCTTC. Looking up the rest from reference TRBV5-1 and TRBJ2-1 gives the full variable domain: KAGVTQTPRYLIKTRGQQVTLSCSPISGHRSVSWYQQTPGQGLQFLFEYFSETQRNKGNFPGRFSGRQFSNSRSEMNVSTLELGDSALYLCASSLGLAGALSYNEQFFGPGTRLTVL.

A few counts support this clonotype. This chain uses TRBV20-1 with TRBJ1-1; 7 bases fit TRBD1. The CDR3 has 14 residues. Losses at the gene ends were 0 bases for V and 9 bases for J; bases not matched to a gene: 10. Germline V gene data show CDR1 as DFQATT and CDR2 as SNEGSKA (reference sequence). CDR3 sequence reads: CSARDRDRGGKAFF. DNA of the CDR3: TGCAGTGCTAGAGACCGGGACCGAGGGGGCAAAGCTTTCTTT.

In this sample, this clonotype turned up many times. The V call is TRBV5-1, the J call TRBJ2-3; D is undetermined. Germline lookup yields CDR1 SGHRS and CDR2 YFSETQ. There are 11 residues in the CDR3. Between the trimmed V and J ends, which lost 4 bases and 4 bases, there was a span of 4 bases. The CDR3: CASSGADTQYF. In DNA form, the CDR3 reads TGCGCCAGCAGCGGGGCAGATACGCAGTATTTT.

This sequence joins TRBV5-1 and TRBJ2-5, with D possibly being TRBD1 (6 bases). V lost 4 bases and J lost 0, with 22 bases in between. The germline V gene encodes CDR1 SGHRS and CDR2 YFSETQ. CDR3 length: 18 residues. The CDR3 here is CASSARVLEGVYQETQYF. In nucleotides, the CDR3 is TGCGCCAGCAGCGCTCGGGTTCTCGAGGGGGTGTACCAAGAGACCCAGTACTTC.

This clonotype was detected only a few times. The chain employs TRBV11-2 and TRBJ2-3; 8 bases agree with TRBD2. CDR1 and CDR2 from the germline V gene are SGHAT and FQNNGV. This CDR3 region has 18 residues. Trimming cost V 1 base and J 0 bases; bases outside gene matches: 9. The CDR3 nucleotides are TGTGCCAGCAGCTTAGTTGGGTCTAGCGGGCCTAGCACAGATACGCAGTATTTT. Its protein product is CASSLVGSSGPSTDTQYF. Supplemented by reference TRBV11-2 and TRBJ2-3, the full variable domain reads EAGVAQSPRYKIIEKRQSVAFWCNPISGHATLYWYQQILGQGPKLLIQFQNNGVVDDSQLPKDRFSAERLKGVDSTLKIQPAKLEDSAVYLCASSLVGSSGPSTDTQYFGPGTRLTVL.

This clonotype was counted many times. The rearrangement joins TRBV28 to TRBJ2-7, with D unclear. Germline assignment: CDR1 MDHEN and CDR2 SYDVKM. V was shortened by 8 bases and J by 0 bases, with 5 bases between the two germline ends. The CDR3 totals 11 residues. The CDR3 region is CASLGSYEQYF. CDR3 nucleotides: TGTGCCAGCCTGGGCTCCTACGAGCAGTACTTC.

In this sample, this clonotype turned up many times. The V gene is TRBV7-6, the J gene TRBJ1-1; 9 positions match TRBD1. V dropped 4 bases and J dropped 2; count of bases not matched to a gene: 5. CDR1 is SGHVS, CDR2 FNYEAQ, per germline. The CDR3 consists of 15 residues. CDR3 residues: CASSSWTGDNTEAFF. CDR3 in DNA: TGTGCCAGCAGCTCCTGGACAGGGGATAACACTGAAGCTTTCTTT.

This clonotype was seen more than once but under ten times. The rearrangement links TRBV5-1 to TRBJ2-1; weak D call: TRBD2 (5 bases). Trimming stripped 4 bases from V and 2 bases from J, with 13 bases between. Germline loops: CDR1 SGHRS, CDR2 YFSETQ. The CDR3 covers 15 residues. The CDR3 sequence is CASSGWTPTYNEQFF. In DNA form, the CDR3 reads TGCGCCAGCAGCGGGTGGACTCCGACCTACAATGAGCAGTTCTTC.